Sequencing of this T cell receptor (beta chain) was carried out in a study of OX40 agonist ivuxolimab in advanced cancers. This clone has a handful of counts. The antigen remains unidentified. The CDR3 totals 14 residues. Germline V gene data show CDR1 as SQVTM and CDR2 as ANQGSEA. J gave up 4 bases and V 6 bases, and 7 bases lay outside the gene matches. Overall study findings and caveats: The 0.1-3.0 mg/kg partial responders had among the lowest clonal expansion.

TCRdb keeps only in-frame clones here, not all; method: immunoSEQ multiplex PCR. The data contain some 100,000 clones, more than 75% of them singletons. Here the sequenced sample was CD4+ or CD8+ T cells sorted from blood, taken in a trial of the OX40 agonist ivuxolimab. The clonotype was recovered from an adult with an advanced solid tumor such as melanoma, head and neck, liver or kidney cancer. The V and J genes are TRBV29-1 and TRBJ2-5; 11 bases match TRBD2. The DNA of the CDR3 is TGCAGCGTGATGACTAGCGGGAATGGAGAGACCCAGTACTTC. It specifies CSVMTSGNGETQYF.